The clone carrying this T cell receptor (beta chain) was counted a single time. Its specificity is unknown. The sample holds other DNA sequences that translate to the same CDR3. Source study methods: ImmunoSEQ junction-only sequences lacked quality scores, so their filtering differed. Clones were sequenced by immunoSEQ multiplex PCR, and TCRdb holds only the in-frame ones, with some missing. That table gives V, J and clone size, and the DNA gave D and trimming. This table holds around 600,000 clones, approximately 96% found once. Positively selected for CCR7, the CD45RO-negative cells used as naive CD8 cells excluded terminally differentiated effector memory CD45RA+ cells. All of the donors resided in Nashville, Tennessee, and each was a Caucasian adult. The V segment lost 5 bases and the J segment 0 bases; nucleotides outside the gene matches: 3. CDR3 length: 15 amino acids. CDR1 MNHEY and CDR2 SMNVEV come from the germline V gene (reference sequence).

This sample is drawn from a study of shared clonotypes between healthy human individuals. Study results and caveats: Blood alone was sampled, and tissue repertoires likely differ. When compared with the clonotypes that were shared by all four sorted-subset donors, the non-shared clonotypes turned out to have lower generation probabilities.

The V call is TRBV27, the J call TRBJ2-7; 11 bases match TRBD2. The source material was naive CD8+ T cells sorted from blood. This TCR was recovered from a woman aged 25 to 39 in good health. CDR3 in DNA: TGTGCCAGCAGTCTCGGGACTAGCGGCTCCTACGAGCAGTACTTC. It is translated as CASSLGTSGSYEQYF.